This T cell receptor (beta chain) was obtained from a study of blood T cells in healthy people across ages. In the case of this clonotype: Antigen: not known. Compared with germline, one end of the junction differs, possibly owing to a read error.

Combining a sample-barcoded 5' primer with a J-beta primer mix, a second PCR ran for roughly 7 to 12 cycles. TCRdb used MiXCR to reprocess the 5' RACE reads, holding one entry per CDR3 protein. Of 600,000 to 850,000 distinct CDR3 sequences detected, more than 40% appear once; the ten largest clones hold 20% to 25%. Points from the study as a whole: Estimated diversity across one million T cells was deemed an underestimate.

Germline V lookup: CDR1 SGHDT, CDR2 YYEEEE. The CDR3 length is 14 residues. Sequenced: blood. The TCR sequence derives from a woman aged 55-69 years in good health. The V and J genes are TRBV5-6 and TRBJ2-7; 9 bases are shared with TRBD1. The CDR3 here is CTSRSTGGSYEQYF. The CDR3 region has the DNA TGTACCAGCAGGTCGACAGGGGGTTCCTACGAGCAGTACTTC. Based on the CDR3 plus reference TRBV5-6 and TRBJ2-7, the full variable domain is DAGVTQSPTHLIKTRGQQVTLRCSPKSGHDTVSWYQQALGQGPQFIFQYYEEEERQRGNFPDRFSGHQFPNYSSELNVNALLLGDSALYLCTSRSTGGSYEQYFGPGTRLTVT.